Listed here are 28 T cell receptor beta chains from one sample, sequenced in a study of early T cells in non-severe SARS-CoV-2 infection. TCRdb itself ran the 5' RACE reads through MiXCR, one entry per CDR3 protein. The data hold about 120,000 distinct CDR3 sequences, with roughly 12% observed a single time. Sequenced here: whole blood, sampled at baseline. The source is an adult who was a healthcare worker with PCR-confirmed SARS-CoV-2 infection or an uninfected control (not recorded which).

The chain has TRBV7-7 and TRBJ1-4, with 8 positions matching TRBD1. V gave up 5 bases and J gave up 7 bases; unmatched junction bases: 3. Germline CDR1 and CDR2: SSHAT and FNYEAQ (reference sequence). The CDR3 is 13 residues long. The CDR3 DNA reads as TGTGCCAGCAGCCCCGACAGGGGTGAAAAACTGTTTTTT. Protein sequence: CASSPDRGEKLFF.

This clonotype was seen ten or more times. V and J are TRBV12-3 or TRBV12-4 and TRBJ1-6; D gene ambiguous. The CDR3 is made up of 15 amino acids. V was cut by 5 bases and J by 0 bases, with 8 bases left in between. As DNA, the CDR3 is TGTGCCAGCAGTGCACGTGGCTCCTATAATTCACCCCTCCACTTT. Its protein is CASSARGSYNSPLHF.

In its sample, this clonotype was seen a few times. The chain couples TRBV2 to TRBJ1-3, with TRBD1 matching 7 bases. V gave up 2 bases and J gave up 1 base; unmatched junction bases: 8. Germline V gene lookup returns CDR1 SNHLY and CDR2 FYNNEI. This CDR3 region has 17 residues. CDR3 coding DNA: TGTGCCAGCAGTGAATTGACAGGGAGGGCTTCTGGAAACACCATATATTTT. This gives the protein CASSELTGRASGNTIYF.

This clonotype has at least ten counts. The chain employs TRBV20-1 and TRBJ2-1, with D possibly TRBD2 on 5 matching bases. Per the germline V gene, CDR1 is DFQATT and CDR2 is SNEGSKA (reference sequence). The CDR3 consists of 18 residues. Trimming cost V 5 bases and J 7 bases, with 30 bases left between them. CDR3 region: CSALPSLRTGKIWNEQFF. CDR3 nucleotide sequence: TGCAGTGCTCTTCCCTCGCTACGGACGGGGAAAATTTGGAATGAGCAGTTCTTC.

This clonotype was counted ten times or more. The chain employs TRBV3-1 and TRBJ1-1, with D possibly TRBD1 on 6 matching bases. CDR3 size: 12 residues. Germline V gene lookup returns CDR1 LGHDT and CDR2 YNNKEL (reference sequence). Between the trimmed V and J ends, which lost 1 base and 10 bases, there was a span of 10 bases. CDR3 amino acids: CASSQGGRGAFF. In DNA, the CDR3 is TGTGCCAGCAGCCAAGGGGGGCGCGGAGCTTTCTTT. The variable domain in full, completed from reference TRBV3-1 and TRBJ1-1, reads DTAVSQTPKYLVTQMGNDKSIKCEQNLGHDTMYWYKQDSKKFLKIMFSYNNKELIINETVPNRFSPKSPDKAHLNLHINSLELGDSAVYFCASSQGGRGAFFGQGTRLTVV.

This clonotype came up a few times. The chain joins TRBV9 to TRBJ1-1; TRBD1 matches 8 bases. The CDR3 runs 14 residues. The germline CDR1 and CDR2 sequences are SGDLS and YYNGEE. With V trimmed by 3 bases and J by 6 bases, 7 bases remained unmatched. The CDR3 reads CASSAPGGDPEAFF. DNA for the CDR3: TGTGCCAGCAGCGCCCCAGGGGGCGACCCTGAAGCTTTCTTT.

The rearrangement joins TRBV6-1 to TRBJ1-5, with D possibly being TRBD1 (5 bases). The CDR3 has 17 amino acids. V lost 5 bases and J 0 bases, leaving 17 bases between the germline ends. Per germline, CDR1 MNHNS and CDR2 SASEGT. The CDR3 DNA follows: TGTGCCAGCAGTCAAGAGGGGAACATCTATAGCAATCAGCCCCAGCATTTT. Translating gives CASSQEGNIYSNQPQHF.

This chain connects TRBV6-5 to TRBJ1-1; D perhaps matches TRBD1 (5 bases). CDR1 is MNHEY, CDR2 SVGAGI, per germline. Trimming pared 3 bases from V and 8 bases from J, leaving 13 bases between. The CDR3 is 13 amino acids. The CDR3 reads CASSYGRQTEAFF. The CDR3 region has the DNA TGTGCCAGCAGTTATGGTCGACAGACCGAAGCTTTCTTT.

The sample holds a few counts of this clonotype. The V and J genes are TRBV2 and TRBJ2-7, with 8 nucleotides matching TRBD1. Germline CDR1 reads SNHLY; CDR2 reads FYNNEI. This CDR3 comprises 14 residues. With V trimmed by 8 bases and J by 3 bases, 9 bases remained unmatched. CDR3 sequence (DNA): TGTGCCAGCGTAGACAGGGGAATAAACTACGAGCAGTACTTC. Translating it yields CASVDRGINYEQYF.

This clonotype was counted many times. The CDR3 region is CASITPAGSGNTGELFF. CDR3 nucleotides: TGTGCCAGCATTACCCCGGCGGGTAGCGGGAACACCGGGGAGCTGTTTTTT. The chain combines TRBV28 with TRBJ2-2; D possibly corresponds to TRBD2 (6 bases). Germline CDR1 and CDR2: MDHEN and SYDVKM. Trimming pared 7 bases from V and 1 base from J, leaving 19 bases between. This CDR3 spans 17 amino acids.

The chain recombines TRBV29-1 with TRBJ2-3; 7 bases fit TRBD2. The CDR3 has 14 amino acids. Germline V CDR1 and CDR2: SQVTM, ANQGSEA. Trimming took 1 base from V and 1 from J; bases not matched to a gene: 2. The chain's CDR3 is CSVEGAGRTDTQYF. CDR3 bases: TGCAGCGTTGAAGGAGCGGGACGCACAGATACGCAGTATTTT.

This clonotype turned up a few times. The rearrangement links TRBV5-1 to TRBJ2-7; tentatively, D is TRBD1 or TRBD2 (7 bases each). From germline, CDR1 is SGHRS and CDR2 YFSETQ. This CDR3 comprises 14 residues. V dropped 5 bases and J dropped 2 bases, with 14 bases sitting between them. The CDR3 reads CASSSTGTTYEQYF. The CDR3 bases are TGCGCCAGCAGTTCGACAGGGACTACCTACGAGCAGTACTTC.

This chain links TRBV3-1 with TRBJ2-6; D ambiguous. V lost 10 bases and J lost 12, with 22 bases in between. The CDR3 runs 14 residues. CDR1 and CDR2 from the germline V gene are LGHDT and YNNKEL (reference sequence). The CDR3 loop is CANAPGASSSVLTF. CDR3 coding DNA: TGTGCCAACGCTCCGGGTGCAAGTTCCTCCGTCCTGACTTTC.

A few counts support this clonotype. The chain joins TRBV5-6 to TRBJ1-1, with a weak D call TRBD1 (6 bases). This CDR3 is 15 amino acids long. Between the trimmed V and J ends, which lost 4 bases and 6 bases, there was a span of 19 bases. In germline, CDR1 is SGHDT, CDR2 YYEEEE. The chain's CDR3 is CASSTDRGLWAEAFF. The CDR3, as DNA: TGTGCCAGCAGCACGGACAGAGGATTGTGGGCTGAAGCTTTCTTT.

The V and J genes are TRBV2 and TRBJ2-1; 8 bases align to TRBD1. There are 15 residues in the CDR3. CDR1 SNHLY and CDR2 FYNNEI come from the germline V gene. Trimming at V came to 8 bases and at J to 6 bases, leaving 12 bases not matched to a gene. CDR3 sequence: CASGGVGQGSNEQFF. The CDR3 DNA reads as TGTGCCAGCGGTGGTGTAGGACAGGGTTCCAATGAGCAGTTCTTC.

Ten or more counts support this clonotype. The chain recombines TRBV6-5 with TRBJ2-7; D not certain. Germline V gives CDR1 MNHEY, CDR2 SVGAGI. The CDR3 sequence is 13 residues long. Trimming pared 2 bases from V and 1 base from J, leaving 6 bases between. The DNA for the CDR3 is TGTGCCAGCAGTTACCGCAGGTCCTACGAGCAGTACTTC. Its protein product is CASSYRRSYEQYF.

This clonotype has a count of ten or more. The chain has TRBV29-1 and TRBJ1-1; 8 bases are shared with TRBD1. Germline V CDR1 and CDR2: SQVTM, ANQGSEA. This CDR3 is built from 13 residues. The J segment lost 3 bases and the V segment lost 5 bases, leaving 5 bases of the junction unmatched. The CDR3 nucleotides read TGCAGCGTTTGGCAGGGGGCTTACACTGAAGCTTTCTTT. It yields the protein CSVWQGAYTEAFF.

This chain uses TRBV7-3 with TRBJ2-2; 10 positions agree with TRBD1. The CDR3 loop spans 16 amino acids. Germline assignment: CDR1 SGHTA and CDR2 FQGTGA. Trimming took 1 base from V and 5 from J; bases not matched to a gene: 4. In DNA, the CDR3 is TGTGCCAGCAGCTTAAGTCCGGGACAGGGGACCGGGGAGCTGTTTTTT. Amino acid sequence: CASSLSPGQGTGELFF.

The V call is TRBV3-1, the J call TRBJ2-4, with 7 bases that match TRBD1. CDR3 length: 17 residues. Trimming at V came to 5 bases and at J to 0 bases, leaving 10 bases not matched to a gene. In germline, CDR1 is LGHDT, CDR2 YNNKEL (reference sequence). The CDR3 DNA sequence: TGTGCCAGCAGCGAGGGACAGCCCCGTGTAGCCAAAAACATTCAGTACTTC. Protein: CASSEGQPRVAKNIQYF.

This clonotype showed up just a few times. The rearrangement uses TRBV2 and TRBJ2-5; D gene uncertain. Looked up from germline, CDR1 is SNHLY and CDR2 is FYNNEI. This CDR3 spans 12 amino acids. Trimming left V 6 bases short and J 5 bases short, with 10 bases between. DNA of the CDR3: TGTGCCAGCAGGCTGGGTGGCGAGACCCAGTACTTC. It translates to CASRLGGETQYF.

In its sample, this clonotype was seen a few times. This sequence joins TRBV28 and TRBJ1-2; 9 positions match TRBD1. The germline V gene encodes CDR1 MDHEN and CDR2 SYDVKM. With 5 bases clipped from V and 7 bases from J, the junction kept 5 bases outside the gene matches. CDR3 size: 13 residues. The CDR3 spells CASSTTGGRGYTF. The CDR3 coding sequence is TGTGCCAGCAGTACCACAGGGGGCCGTGGCTACACCTTC.

The chain recombines TRBV19 with TRBJ2-3, with TRBD2 as a possible D gene (6 bases). The CDR3 has 17 amino acids. The germline V gene encodes CDR1 LNHDA and CDR2 SQIVND (reference sequence). V lost 5 bases to trimming and J lost 0 bases, with 18 bases between them. The chain's CDR3 is CASSSPPGRGSTDTQYF. Here the CDR3 DNA reads TGTGCCAGTAGTTCTCCCCCCGGGCGGGGTAGCACAGATACGCAGTATTTT.

This clonotype was seen only once. This chain connects TRBV11-2 to TRBJ1-2, with 8 nucleotides matching TRBD1. Germline V lookup: CDR1 SGHAT, CDR2 FQNNGV. J was trimmed by 5 bases and V by 3 bases; bases with no gene match: 2. The length of the CDR3 is 13 residues. CDR3 region: CASSFDRGYGYTF. CDR3 bases: TGTGCCAGCAGCTTCGACAGGGGATATGGCTACACCTTC.

In this sample, this clonotype turned up a few times. This chain links TRBV30 with TRBJ1-1, with D possibly TRBD1 on 6 matching bases. The CDR3 covers 13 residues. Germline-derived CDR1 and CDR2 are GTSNPN and SVGIG (reference sequence). The germline V and J ends were trimmed by 0 bases and 4 bases, with 9 bases remaining between them. In DNA, the CDR3 is TGTGCCTGGAGTGTGGGAGGGGGCACTGAAGCTTTCTTT. Translating it yields CAWSVGGGTEAFF. Full variable domain (remainder filled in from reference TRBV30 and TRBJ1-1): SQTIHQWPATLVQPVGSPLSLECTVEGTSNPNLYWYRQAAGRGLQLLFYSVGIGQISSEVPQNLSASRPQDRQFILSSKKLLLSDSGFYLCAWSVGGGTEAFFGQGTRLTVV.

This chain joins TRBV19 and TRBJ2-1; D unclear. The CDR3 extends over 15 amino acids. V was trimmed by 5 bases and J by 0 bases, leaving 11 bases between them. Germline CDR1 is LNHDA and CDR2 is SQIVND (reference sequence). CDR3 DNA: TGTGCCAGTAGTTGGCAGGAAGGCTCCTACAATGAGCAGTTCTTC. Translating it yields CASSWQEGSYNEQFF.

This clonotype was counted ten times or more. The V call is TRBV7-6, the J call TRBJ2-1; D unresolved. The germline V and J ends were trimmed by 5 bases and 8 bases, with 13 bases remaining between them. CDR1 is SGHVS and CDR2 is FNYEAQ in the germline V gene. This CDR3 contains 13 residues. The DNA of the CDR3 is TGTGCCAGCAGCCAGCTCTCCGGCTATGAGCAGTTCTTC. Translating it yields CASSQLSGYEQFF.

This clonotype came up a few times. The chain links TRBV7-2 to TRBJ1-4; D may be TRBD1 (6 bases). CDR3 size: 16 residues. Germline V lookup: CDR1 SGHTA, CDR2 FQGNSA. The V and J ends lost 4 bases and 5 bases respectively, with 17 bases between them. As DNA, the CDR3 is TGTGCCAGCAGCTCCAATGGACAGCTTAACAATGAAAAACTGTTTTTT. It encodes CASSSNGQLNNEKLFF.

This clonotype was recorded many times. The chain employs TRBV12-5 and TRBJ2-3, with 8 nucleotides matching TRBD2. The CDR3 has 14 amino acids. Trimming cost V 3 bases and J 7 bases; bases outside gene matches: 6. CDR1 LGHNT and CDR2 FRNRAP come from the germline V gene. CDR3 region: CASGFDGGGNTQYF. For the CDR3, the DNA is TGTGCTAGTGGTTTTGACGGGGGGGGAAATACGCAGTATTTT.